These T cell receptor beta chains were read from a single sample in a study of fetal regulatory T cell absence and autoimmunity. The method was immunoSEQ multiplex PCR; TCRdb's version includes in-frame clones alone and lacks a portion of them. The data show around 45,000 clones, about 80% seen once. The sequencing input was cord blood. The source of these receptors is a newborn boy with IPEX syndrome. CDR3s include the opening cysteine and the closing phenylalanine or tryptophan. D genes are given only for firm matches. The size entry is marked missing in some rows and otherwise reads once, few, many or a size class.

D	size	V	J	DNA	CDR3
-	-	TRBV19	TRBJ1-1	TGTGCCGGTCGGCTGGGCCGGCCCACTGAAGCTTTCTTT	CAGRLGRPTEAFF
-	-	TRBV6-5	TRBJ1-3	TGTGCCAGCAGTGCCTATCAAGGAAACACCATATATTTT	CASSAYQGNTIYF
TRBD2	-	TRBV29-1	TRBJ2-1	TGCAGCGTTAGCGGGGGCGTTTCCTCGGGTGAGCAGTTCTTC	CSVSGGVSSGEQFF
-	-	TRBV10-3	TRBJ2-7	TGTGCCATCAGTGAGACGGCGCTAGCCTCCTACGAGCAGTACTTC	CAISETALASYEQYF
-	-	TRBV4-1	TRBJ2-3	TGCGCCAGCAGCCCTTCCTCGGGGGGCCCGAAAACGGAGACGCAGTATTTT	CASSPSSGGPKTETQYF
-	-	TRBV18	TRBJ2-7	TGTGCCAGCTCACCCCCCTGGTTGGACGAGCAGTACTTC	CASSPPWLDEQYF
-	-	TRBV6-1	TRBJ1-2	TGTGCCAGCAGTGAAGTTGGGGTGGACTATGGCTACACCTTC	CASSEVGVDYGYTF
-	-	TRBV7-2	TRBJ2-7	TGTGCCAGCAGCTTAGAGATCATAGCTAGGAGGGAGCAGTACTTC	CASSLEIIARREQYF
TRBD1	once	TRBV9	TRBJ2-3	TGTGCCAGCAGCACACCCCTCTTAGCAGGGGGCCCCACATTCACAGATACGCAGTATTTT	CASSTPLLAGGPTFTDTQYF
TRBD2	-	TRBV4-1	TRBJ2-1	TGCGCCAGCAGCCATCCGGGAGGGAGTAATGAGCAGTTCTTC	CASSHPGGSNEQFF
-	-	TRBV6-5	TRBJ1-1	TGTGCCAGCAGTTACTCGACCCCGAGGACTGAAGCTTTCTTT	CASSYSTPRTEAFF
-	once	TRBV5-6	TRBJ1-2	TGTGCCAGCAGCTTGGGCTGGGGAGAGGATGGCTACACCTTC	CASSLGWGEDGYTF
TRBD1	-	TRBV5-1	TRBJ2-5	TGCGCCAGCAGCTTCAGGGGGAAGACCCAGTACTTC	CASSFRGKTQYF
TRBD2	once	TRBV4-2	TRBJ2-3	TGTGCCAGCAGCCACCTGGGACTAGCGGGTAACACAGATACGCAGTATTTT	CASSHLGLAGNTDTQYF
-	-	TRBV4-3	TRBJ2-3	TGCGCCAGCAGCGGGCCTGGAAGGCAGTATTTT	CASSGPGRQYF
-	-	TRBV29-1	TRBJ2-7	TGCAGCGTGGGGGTCTGGAAGAAATCCTACGAGCAGTACTTC	CSVGVWKKSYEQYF
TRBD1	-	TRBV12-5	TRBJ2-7	TGTGCTAGTGGCCTGACAGGGGCACCCTACGAGCAGTACTTC	CASGLTGAPYEQYF
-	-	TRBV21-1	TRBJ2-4	TGTGCCAGCAGCGCCCGAAGGAACATTCAGTACTTC	CASSARRNIQYF
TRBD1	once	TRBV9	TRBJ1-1	TGTGCCAGCAGCGGGAAACAGGGGACGAACACTGAAGCTTTCTTT	CASSGKQGTNTEAFF
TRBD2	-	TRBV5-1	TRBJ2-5	TGCGCCAGCAGCTTGGCGCTAGCGGGGCGAGAGACCCAGTACTTC	CASSLALAGRETQYF
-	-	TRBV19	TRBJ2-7	TGTGCCAGTAGTATTGACGGCTCTCGGTCCAAGTACTTC	CASSIDGSRSKYF
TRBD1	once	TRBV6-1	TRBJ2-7	TGTGCCAGCACCCGGGACAGAGCCTACGAGCAGTACTTC	CASTRDRAYEQYF
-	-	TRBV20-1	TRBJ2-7	TGCAGTGCTACCGAGGGGGGGGAGCAGTACTTC	CSATEGGEQYF
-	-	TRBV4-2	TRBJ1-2	TGTGCCAGCAGCCAGACCCCATATGGCTACACCTTC	CASSQTPYGYTF
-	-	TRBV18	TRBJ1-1	TGTGCCAGCTCATCCCAGGGATCGAACACTGAAGCTTTCTTT	CASSSQGSNTEAFF
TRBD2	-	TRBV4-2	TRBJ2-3	TGTGCCAGCAGCCAAGATACTAGCGGCCTCCTTAGCACAGATACGCAGTATTTT	CASSQDTSGLLSTDTQYF
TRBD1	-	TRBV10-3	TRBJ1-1	TGTGCCATCAGTGAGCAGGGGGCCACTGAAGCTTTCTTT	CAISEQGATEAFF
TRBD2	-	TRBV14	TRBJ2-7	TGTGCCAGCAGCCAACCTGCCGGGACTAGCTCCTACGAGCAGTACTTC	CASSQPAGTSSYEQYF
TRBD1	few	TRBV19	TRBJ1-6	TGTGCCAGTAGTATAGGCGACAGGGGGAATTCACCCCTCCACTTT	CASSIGDRGNSPLHF
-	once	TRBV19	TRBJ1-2	TGTGCCAGTAGTCGATCCTTTCTCATACAGGCTAACTATGGCTACACCTTC	CASSRSFLIQANYGYTF
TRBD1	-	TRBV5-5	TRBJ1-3	TGTGCCAGCAGCCCCGGGACAGGGGGAAACACCATATATTTT	CASSPGTGGNTIYF